Sequencing of this TCR beta chain was carried out in a study of CD8+ T cells in alopecia areata. The study, taken as a whole, reports: Scalp sequencing captures resident alphabeta T cells of normal skin too. TCRs were shared less clearly across patients than in mice, possibly for HLA-related reasons. More clonal than normal scalp was lesional scalp, particularly alopecia totalis/universalis.

The CDR3 is 13 amino acids. The germline CDR1 and CDR2 sequences are LNHNV and YYDKDF (reference sequence). Trimming removed 6 bases from V and 3 bases from J, with 10 bases in between. Regarding this clone: Its cognate antigen is unknown.

Peripheral blood and lesional scalp punch biopsies were taken from alopecia areata patients. Extracted RNA was reverse transcribed, and the resulting cDNA served as sequencing template. Generated by immunoSEQ multiplex PCR, the TCRdb table keeps only in-frame clones and is missing some. This table has roughly 200,000 clones, roughly 60% appearing once. The sequencing used CD4+ T cells sorted from blood, collected at week 0. This chain uses TRBV15 with TRBJ2-3, with D tentatively TRBD2 (5 bases). The origin of this receptor is a human donor with alopecia areata. CDR3 loop: CATRRAATDTQYF. CDR3 in DNA: TGTGCCACCAGGAGGGCAGCGACAGATACGCAGTATTTT.